This TCR beta chain was identified during a study of T cell changes during pregnancy in multiple sclerosis. The CDR3 sequence is 15 residues long. In germline, CDR1 is SGHRS, CDR2 YFSETQ. With 1 base clipped from V and 4 bases from J, the junction kept 6 bases outside the gene matches. The assay was immunoSEQ multiplex PCR, and TCRdb's table has in-frame clones only and misses some. Here the sample spans 55,000 to 70,000 clones, nearly 95% being singletons. This rearrangement joins TRBV5-1 to TRBJ2-7, with 9 bases matching TRBD2. The TCR sequence derives from a female donor with multiple sclerosis, enrolled in a pregnancy study. The sequencing used CD4+ T cells from peripheral blood mononuclear cells, collected after pregnancy. Here the CDR3 DNA reads TGCGCCAGCAGCTTGATGACTAGCGGAGCTTACGAGCAGTACTTC. It translates to CASSLMTSGAYEQYF. The entire variable domain, with the rest obtained from reference TRBV5-1 and TRBJ2-7, is as follows: KAGVTQTPRYLIKTRGQQVTLSCSPISGHRSVSWYQQTPGQGLQFLFEYFSETQRNKGNFPGRFSGRQFSNSRSEMNVSTLELGDSALYLCASSLMTSGAYEQYFGPGTRLTVT.